Each of the 14 T cell receptor beta chains below was sequenced from the same sample in a study of cytotoxic CD8 clonotypes in ibrutinib-treated CLL. TCRdb keeps only in-frame clones here, not all; method: immunoSEQ multiplex PCR. This table holds approximately 90,000 clones, around 77% found once. The sample consisted of PBMCs, taken after 24 months of ibrutinib treatment. The source of these receptors is a human donor with chronic lymphocytic leukemia.

This clone was detected a few times. The rearrangement uses TRBV28 and TRBJ2-1; 12 nucleotides match TRBD2. This CDR3 has 18 residues. V was clipped by 5 bases and J by 1 base; unmatched bases: 9. The germline V gene has CDR1 MDHEN and CDR2 SYDVKM. CDR3 DNA: TGTGCCAGCAGTCCCGGACTAGCGGGACCCCTATCCTACAATGAGCAGTTCTTC. This sequence encodes CASSPGLAGPLSYNEQFF.

The chain employs TRBV21-1 and TRBJ2-5; the D segment call TRBD1 is taken from the table without a DNA check. TRBV21-1 is an annotated pseudogene. The CDR3 consists of 18 residues. The CDR3 bases are TGTGCCAGCAGCAAAAGAACCAGGGGGTCAATGGACCAAGAGACCCAGTACTTC. As protein: CASSKRTRGSMDQETQYF.

The chain joins TRBV11-3 to TRBJ1-1; D is uncertain. CDR3 size: 16 residues. Deletions cut 4 bases from V and 2 bases from J, with 17 bases between. The germline V gene has CDR1 SGHNT and CDR2 YENEEA. The CDR3 DNA reads as TGTGCCAGCAGCTCGTCCTATGGGCAGACCAACACTGAAGCTTTCTTT. This translates into CASSSSYGQTNTEAFF.

The genes are TRBV9 and TRBJ1-2; no clear D gene. CDR3 length equals 13 residues. Trimming took off 0 bases at V and 2 bases at J, with 5 bases between the two ends. Germline lookup yields CDR1 SGDLS and CDR2 YYNGEE. CDR3 region: CASSVAGNYGYTF. CDR3 sequence (DNA): TGTGCCAGCAGCGTAGCGGGGAACTATGGCTACACCTTC.

The chain couples TRBV7-9 to TRBJ1-5; D gene unclear. This CDR3 has 14 amino acids. Germline lookup yields CDR1 SEHNR and CDR2 FQNEAQ (reference sequence). V dropped 5 bases and J dropped 4 bases, with 12 bases sitting between them. CDR3 nucleotide sequence: TGTGCCAGCAGCCTTGGACGGGAAAATCAGCCCCAGCATTTT. Protein: CASSLGRENQPQHF.

V usage is TRBV27 and J usage is TRBJ1-2; D may be TRBD1 (5 bases). Germline CDR1 and CDR2: MNHEY and SMNVEV (reference sequence). The CDR3 length is 15 residues. V lost 5 bases to trimming and J lost 8 bases, with 21 bases between them. This CDR3 reads CASSLTAFSRDGYTF. DNA of the CDR3: TGTGCCAGCAGTCTGACTGCATTTAGTCGGGACGGCTACACCTTC.

The chain combines TRBV27 with TRBJ2-7; 8 bases agree with TRBD1. Germline assignment: CDR1 MNHEY and CDR2 SMNVEV (reference sequence). Trimming at V came to 0 bases and at J to 7 bases, leaving 5 bases not matched to a gene. The CDR3 has 14 residues. The CDR3 region is CASSLSQGAREQYF. The CDR3 DNA reads TGTGCCAGCAGTTTATCGCAGGGGGCGAGGGAGCAGTACTTC.

The chain uses TRBV5-1 and TRBJ2-7, with a weak D call TRBD2 (6 bases). The CDR3 runs 11 residues. Germline V gives CDR1 SGHRS, CDR2 YFSETQ. In DNA, the CDR3 is TGCGCAGGGACGGGACTCCACGAGCAGTACTTC. It specifies CAGTGLHEQYF.

The rearrangement joins TRBV6-1 to TRBJ2-1; D perhaps matches TRBD2 (5 bases). V was shortened by 4 bases and J by 4 bases, with 17 bases between the two germline ends. CDR3 length: 16 amino acids. Germline-derived CDR1 and CDR2 are MNHNS and SASEGT. CDR3 amino acids: CASSVILSPGYNEQFF. The CDR3 DNA is TGTGCCAGCAGTGTGATACTGAGCCCGGGGTACAATGAGCAGTTCTTC.

The rearrangement links TRBV6-1 to TRBJ2-1; perhaps TRBD1 as D (5 bases). V lost 4 bases to trimming and J lost 8 bases, with 9 bases between them. Germline lookup yields CDR1 MNHNS and CDR2 SASEGT. The CDR3 covers 12 residues. The CDR3 protein is CASSVRRDEQFF. CDR3 coding DNA: TGTGCCAGCAGTGTTCGCAGGGATGAGCAGTTCTTC.

The gene calls are TRBV19 and TRBJ2-2; 7 bases fit TRBD1. The V gene end was trimmed by 7 bases and the J gene end by 4 bases; junction bases not matched to a gene: 9. CDR3 size: 15 residues. Germline CDR1 and CDR2: LNHDA and SQIVND (reference sequence). Written as DNA, the CDR3 is TGTGCCAGTACGGACAGGTCCCCGAGCACCGGGGAGCTGTTTTTT. The encoded protein is CASTDRSPSTGELFF.

The chain employs TRBV5-5 and TRBJ2-1, with 7 bases that match TRBD2. The ends lost 3 bases at V and 2 bases at J; junction bases unmatched: 11. The CDR3 has 17 residues. The germline V gene has CDR1 SGHKS and CDR2 YYEKEE (reference sequence). Written as DNA, the CDR3 is TGTGCCAGCAGCTCCGTTAGGGGCGGGGGAACCTACAATGAGCAGTTCTTC. Translating gives CASSSVRGGGTYNEQFF. The full variable domain, in which reference TRBV5-5 and TRBJ2-1 provide the parts outside the CDR3, is DAGVTQSPTHLIKTRGQQVTLRCSPISGHKSVSWYQQVLGQGPQFIFQYYEKEERGRGNFPDRFSARQFPNYSSELNVNALLLGDSALYLCASSSVRGGGTYNEQFFGPGTRLTVL.

The chain employs TRBV20-1 and TRBJ1-2; possible D gene TRBD1, 5 bases. This CDR3 spans 11 amino acids. Per germline, CDR1 DFQATT and CDR2 SNEGSKA (reference sequence). Trimming cost V 6 bases and J 3 bases, with 8 bases left between them. The CDR3 region is CSAGADYGYTF. CDR3 DNA: TGCAGTGCCGGGGCTGACTATGGCTACACCTTC.

The chain is built from TRBV6-1 and TRBJ2-1; D tentatively reads TRBD1 or TRBD2 (5 bases each). Looked up from germline, CDR1 is MNHNS and CDR2 is SASEGT. V was pared by 4 bases and J by 0 bases, with 7 bases between. The CDR3 runs to 14 residues. CDR3 coding DNA: TGTGCCAGCAGTGCTGGGGGCTCCTACAATGAGCAGTTCTTC. Residues: CASSAGGSYNEQFF.